This T cell receptor (beta chain) was recovered during a study of intratumoral heterogeneity in liver cancer. The study in broad terms: Across the full approximately 13-patient cohort, most patients were male and a median age of approximately 63 years was recorded. To investigate intratumor heterogeneity, the study integrated RNA-seq, DNA sequencing, TCR-seq and SNP array data drawn from multiple regions of hepatocellular carcinoma specimens. A total of approximately 69 multiregional samples from roughly 15 HCC patients, consisting of 50 to 55 tumoral and around 20 adjacent nontumoral regions, were included in the overall cohort.

Broad study findings and their caveats: Limitations acknowledged by the authors included a relatively low number of patients and under-sampled representation of tumor-infiltrating lymphocytes.

The junction carries 11 bases between V and J, which are trimmed by 2 bases and 1 base respectively. Including cysteine and phenylalanine, the CDR3 has 15 amino acids. Only CDR3 DNA remains: 45 bases, in frame from the first base. CDR1 and CDR2 (GTSNPN, SVGIG) derive from the germline V gene (reference sequence). Every patient had early-stage hepatocellular carcinoma and received no therapy prior to surgical resection. None of the sampled areas showed macroscopic evidence of necrosis or hemorrhage. In a couple of patients, TCR sequencing (ImmunoSeq) was performed on multiple regions. Frozen resection tissue samples were collected at a distance of at least 1 cm from each other. Samples labelled N were derived from nontumoral liver tissue adjacent to the tumor. Genomic DNA was isolated from bulk tissue with the DNeasy blood and tissue kit. This clone is a singleton in its sample. Its binding antigen is unknown. Base qualities are missing; no much larger clone stands one base away.

TCR beta chain CDR3 regions were sequenced from genomic DNA using the immunoSEQ assay. Rearranged VDJ segments were amplified with primers that anneal to V and J segments. In the authors' own workflow: The ImmunoSeq Analyzer software was used to calculate clonality and richness metrics. Fisher's exact test, supplemented by a beta-binomial method for added stringency, was applied to identify differentially abundant clones between regions. The source is immuneACCESS, and TCRdb retained only in-frame sequences with V and J called. Part of the clones is not carried over; for the studies checked, unresolved V genes explain less than half of this, and the remainder is unexplained. The V and J calls and clone size are taken from that table; D and trimming were inferred from the DNA. A total of 21,000 or so clones appear in this sample, 73% of them only once. The ten largest account for about 18% of the sample.

This receptor was taken from a woman aged 70 to 79 with hepatocellular carcinoma. The sample was tumor-adjacent normal tissue, taken before any cancer treatment. This chain is built from TRBV30 and TRBJ2-2, with the D call perhaps TRBD1 or TRBD2, as 6 bases match in each case. The CDR3 here reads CAWSRGALNTGELFF. The DNA sequence reads TGTGCCTGGAGTAGGGGGGCATTGAACACCGGGGAGCTGTTTTTT.